These 19 T cell receptor beta chains share one sample of origin, sequenced in a study of cytomegalovirus exposure and HLA in healthy donors. The PCR had 60 Vbeta and 13 Jbeta primers. The table came from immunoSEQ multiplex PCR; TCRdb's copy has only in-frame clones and leaves some out. The table has 100,000 or so clones, approximately 70% seen once. The sequenced sample was PBMCs. The source is a man younger than 45 in good health and CMV-seronegative.

This clone has a handful of counts. This chain joins TRBV6-4 and TRBJ2-1; TRBD2 agrees at 8 bases. Germline V gene data show CDR1 as MRHNA and CDR2 as SNTAGT. The CDR3 is made up of 14 amino acids. Trimming at V came to 3 bases and at J to 3 bases, leaving 1 base not matched to a gene. This CDR3 reads CASSEGTSYNEQFF. The CDR3 nucleotides are TGTGCCAGCAGTGAGGGGACTAGCTACAATGAGCAGTTCTTC.

This clone showed up just a few times. V is TRBV4-2 and J is TRBJ2-1, with 10 bases aligning to TRBD2. The CDR3 covers 18 residues. Germline trimming cut 3 bases from V and 4 bases from J; bases unmatched to any gene: 12. Germline-derived CDR1 and CDR2 are LGHNA and YNFKEQ. This CDR3 reads CASSQGVQGAGGYNEQFF. The CDR3 DNA reads as TGTGCCAGCAGCCAGGGGGTTCAGGGAGCGGGAGGGTACAATGAGCAGTTCTTC.

V and J are TRBV6-1 and TRBJ1-5; tentative D call: TRBD1 (5 bases). Germline V gene sequence: CDR1 MNHNS, CDR2 SASEGT. Trimming removed 1 base at V and 4 bases at J, with 17 bases between. The CDR3 runs to 17 residues. The CDR3 reads CASSEVVRQGRNQPQHF. As DNA, the CDR3 is TGTGCCAGCAGTGAAGTAGTAAGGCAGGGAAGAAATCAGCCCCAGCATTTT.

Note on this clone: It is likely a read error: a sequence one base away is far more abundant. The rearrangement links TRBV4-1 to TRBJ2-3; 14 bases are a match to TRBD2. The CDR3 runs 18 residues. Germline V CDR1 and CDR2: MGHRA, YSYEKL. Germline trimming cut 1 base from V and 3 bases from J; bases unmatched to any gene: 6. The CDR3 region is CASSQGLAGGPSTDTQYF. The CDR3 region has the DNA TGCGCCAGCAGCCAAGGACTAGCGGGAGGGCCATCGACAGATACGCAGTATTTT.

This clone was seen a handful of times. The chain joins TRBV7-2 to TRBJ2-1; 16 nucleotides match TRBD2. V trimming: 4 bases; J trimming: 8 bases; junction bases outside the gene matches: 11. The CDR3 runs to 18 residues. Germline V gives CDR1 SGHTA, CDR2 FQGNSA. CDR3 coding DNA: TGTGCCAGCAGCTCTCCCGGGACTAGCGGGAGGGCCGCCGATGAGCAGTTCTTC. It translates to CASSSPGTSGRAADEQFF.

The chain has TRBV7-9 and TRBJ1-3; D is unclear. The CDR3 contains 14 residues. Germline CDR1 SEHNR, CDR2 FQNEAQ (reference sequence). The V and J ends lost 5 bases and 3 bases respectively, with 11 bases between them. CDR3 sequence: CASSPGVNGNTIYF. The CDR3 DNA reads TGTGCCAGCAGCCCCGGGGTGAATGGAAACACCATATATTTT.

The genes are TRBV27 and TRBJ1-1; no clear D gene. Germline CDR1 is MNHEY and CDR2 is SMNVEV (reference sequence). The CDR3 loop spans 13 amino acids. V was cut by 5 bases and J by 1 base, with 8 bases left in between. This chain's CDR3 is CASSSTENTEAFF. CDR3 sequence (DNA): TGTGCCAGCAGTAGTACAGAGAACACTGAAGCTTTCTTT.

This chain connects TRBV9 to TRBJ1-2; 7 bases are a match to TRBD1. Germline-derived CDR1 and CDR2 are SGDLS and YYNGEE. This CDR3 is 16 amino acids long. V was clipped by 4 bases and J by 2 bases; unmatched bases: 11. In DNA form, the CDR3 reads TGTGCCAGCAGCACCCTTGGCGGGACAGCCAACTATGGCTACACCTTC. Amino acids: CASSTLGGTANYGYTF.

The V and J genes are TRBV6-1 and TRBJ1-1; 8 bases agree with TRBD1. V trimming: 5 bases; J trimming: 1 base; junction bases outside the gene matches: 6. Germline values: CDR1 MNHNS, CDR2 SASEGT. The CDR3 length is 15 residues. For the CDR3, the DNA is TGTGCCAGCAGTCCTTCCGGGACAGGGAACACTGAAGCTTTCTTT. Its translation is CASSPSGTGNTEAFF.

The chain employs TRBV29-1 and TRBJ2-7; 7 bases fit TRBD2. The J segment lost 4 bases and the V segment lost 7 bases, leaving 13 bases of the junction unmatched. Germline-derived CDR1 and CDR2 are SQVTM and ANQGSEA. This CDR3 comprises 14 residues. CDR3 in DNA: TGCAGCGCCCGGGGGGACTCCGGTCGGTACGAGCAGTACTTC. Translation: CSARGDSGRYEQYF.

This sequence joins TRBV14 and TRBJ1-1; D gene uncertain. The CDR3 is 14 amino acids. V dropped 1 base and J dropped 7 bases, with 13 bases sitting between them. The germline gives CDR1 SGHDN, CDR2 FVKESK. The CDR3 coding sequence is TGTGCCAGCAGCCAAGGTTTTTTCAGAGGTGAAGCTTTCTTT. Protein: CASSQGFFRGEAFF.

CDR3 region: CASSEPRTFKPNTGELFF. Written as DNA, the CDR3 is TGCGCCAGCAGTGAACCACGGACTTTTAAGCCCAACACCGGGGAGCTGTTTTTT. The V gene is TRBV10-2, the J gene TRBJ2-2; perhaps TRBD2 as D (5 bases). The germline V gene has CDR1 WSHSY and CDR2 SAAADI. Trimming pared 3 bases from V and 2 bases from J, leaving 19 bases between. This CDR3 has 18 amino acids.

The chain links TRBV7-2 to TRBJ2-1, with TRBD1 as a possible D gene (6 bases). This CDR3 region has 14 residues. Germline CDR1 is SGHTA and CDR2 is FQGNSA. The germline V and J ends were trimmed by 4 bases and 8 bases, with 15 bases remaining between them. CDR3 sequence reads: CASSSIHRVDEQFF. The DNA of the CDR3 is TGTGCCAGCAGCTCAATACACAGGGTCGATGAGCAGTTCTTC.

The chain links TRBV29-1 to TRBJ1-2; 7 nucleotides agree with TRBD1. V dropped 6 bases and J dropped 8; count of bases not matched to a gene: 6. The CDR3 covers 11 residues. Germline V lookup: CDR1 SQVTM, CDR2 ANQGSEA. The CDR3 protein is CSVGGQVGYTF. The CDR3 bases are TGCAGCGTCGGAGGACAGGTCGGCTACACCTTC. Full variable domain (outside the CDR3, taken from reference TRBV29-1 and TRBJ1-2): SAVISQKPSRDICQRGTSLTIQCQVDSQVTMMFWYRQQPGQSLTLIATANQGSEATYESGFVIDKFPISRPNLTFSTLTVSNMSPEDSSIYLCSVGGQVGYTFGSGTRLTVV.

The V and J genes are TRBV28 and TRBJ2-7; tentative D call: TRBD1 (5 bases). The germline V and J ends were trimmed by 3 bases and 3 bases, with 15 bases remaining between them. Germline CDR1 and CDR2: MDHEN and SYDVKM. The CDR3 consists of 15 residues. The CDR3 DNA follows: TGTGCCAGCAGTTTGATCAGGGTTCGAAGCTACGAGCAGTACTTC. Translated, it gives CASSLIRVRSYEQYF.

The genes are TRBV28 and TRBJ1-2, with D possibly TRBD1 on 6 matching bases. The V gene's germline CDR1 is MDHEN and CDR2 SYDVKM. V was pared by 2 bases and J by 4 bases, with 11 bases between. CDR3 size: 14 residues. For the CDR3, the DNA is TGTGCCAGCAGTTTACTATCAGGGGCCTATGGCTACACCTTC. This translates into CASSLLSGAYGYTF.

DNA of the CDR3: TGTGCCAGCAGCCTACGACAGGGACGGACAGATACGCAGTATTTT. Translated, it gives CASSLRQGRTDTQYF. The chain has TRBV7-2 and TRBJ2-3; TRBD1 agrees at 7 bases. Trimming removed 5 bases from V and 3 bases from J; junction bases left unmatched: 8. The CDR3 totals 15 residues. CDR1 and CDR2 (germline): SGHTA, FQGNSA. Supplemented by reference TRBV7-2 and TRBJ2-3, the full variable domain reads GAGVSQSPSNKVTEKGKDVELRCDPISGHTALYWYRQSLGQGLEFLIYFQGNSAPDKSGLPSDRFSAERTGGSVSTLTIQRTQQEDSAVYLCASSLRQGRTDTQYFGPGTRLTVL.

This clone appeared a single time. The rearrangement uses TRBV30 and TRBJ2-3; 8 bases match TRBD2. The ends lost 5 bases at V and 3 bases at J; junction bases unmatched: 4. The CDR3 spans 13 residues. Germline CDR1 reads GTSNPN; CDR2 reads SVGIG (reference sequence). The CDR3 spells CAWGLAGTDTQYF. The CDR3 DNA sequence: TGTGCCTGGGGACTAGCAGGAACAGATACGCAGTATTTT.

This clone was counted between two and nine times. The gene calls are TRBV7-9 and TRBJ2-2, with 7 bases matching TRBD1. V was pared by 5 bases and J by 4 bases, with 1 base of the junction left unmatched. The CDR3 totals 13 residues. The germline V gene has CDR1 SEHNR and CDR2 FQNEAQ (reference sequence). The chain's CDR3 is CASSRDSTGELFF. CDR3 nucleotide sequence: TGTGCCAGCAGCCGGGACAGCACCGGGGAGCTGTTTTTT.